This entry features one TCR beta chain sequence. Its binding antigen is unknown. Base qualities are not recorded, but no much larger clone differs from it by a single base. This entry is derived from a study of blood T cells in healthy people across ages (dated by TCRdb to the mid-2010s). Concerning the study at large: In model experiments, roughly one uniquely barcoded TCR beta cDNA molecule per two T cells was captured by template switching. Age-related changes in TCR beta repertoire diversity were measured in the study by deep sequencing normalized with unique cDNA molecular identifiers. The donors were split into four age groups: young (average approximately 16 years), middle-aged (roughly 42), aged (roughly 60) and long-lived (approximately 89). To avoid experimental bias, donors of different ages were randomly spread across the sequencing lanes. Two additional independent replicas of 1 million unique cDNA reads from the same blood draw were analyzed for two donors (one aged 18 to 30 and one aged 80 or older). Paper-wide results and their limitations: Estimates of total diversity based on one million sequenced T cells were considered lower bounds and underestimates. Observed TCR beta diversity correlated strongly with the percentage of naive T cells measured by flow cytometry. Compared with the aged group, the long-lived group had more naive CD4+ T cells, fewer expanded clones and increased TCR diversity, suggesting age selection. As age increased, observed TCR beta diversity per million T cells dropped in a roughly linear way, and a significant reduction was already evident by age 40. Because the CMV infection status of the donors was unknown, age-related changes in expanded clonotypes may potentially have been confounded. Since profiling was done on bulk unsorted PBMCs, naive and antigen-experienced compartments could not be conclusively compared.

The method behind the library was 5' RACE. Sequencer: Illumina HiSeq 2500. The second PCR ran for roughly 6 to 11 cycles and used a J-beta primer mix along with a sample-barcoded 5' primer. A template-switch 5' adaptor carrying 12 random nucleotides introduced a unique molecular identifier onto each TCR beta cDNA molecule. Each sample yielded at least 2.5 million CDR3-containing paired-end reads. First-strand cDNA synthesis was performed from all RNA using the Mint cDNA synthesis kit, with priming by a TRBC-specific oligonucleotide. After uracil-DNA glycosylase treatment, a first 18-cycle PCR used universal primers M1SS and BC2_uni_R on all cDNA. Per the authors' processing: Each sample was normalized by randomly selecting 1 million high-quality reads, each carrying a distinct molecular identifier. Reads sharing molecular identifiers were discarded rather than binned into consensus sequences. CDR3 identification, clonotype clustering and error correction used MiTCR with a Q25 quality threshold and the strictest error-elimination algorithm. A nonparametric unseen species model with Euler transformation was used to estimate a lower bound on total TCR beta diversity. Through fastp at Q25 and MiXCR, TCRdb rebuilt clones from the public reads, retaining in-frame beta chains. Records with the same CDR3 protein are collapsed into one entry carrying the most frequent genes and DNA. These V and J calls originate from TCRdb's pipeline instead of the authors' own analysis. The sample includes about 1,500,000 distinct CDR3 sequences, with approximately 38% observed a single time. 7.9% of the sample goes to the ten largest clones.

Measured from the cysteine to the phenylalanine, the CDR3 is 15 residues long. The DNA shown is the 45-base CDR3, in frame from base 1. According to the germline V gene, CDR1 reads MNHEY and CDR2 reads SVGAGI. V has 2 bases trimmed and J has 3 bases trimmed; junction bases matching no gene number 4. Systemically healthy Caucasian individuals from Russia, roughly 40 in total and aged roughly 6 to 100 years, were included as donors. Around 9.9 milliliters of peripheral blood were collected from each donor into EDTA-treated Vacutainer tubes. Ficoll-Paque density-gradient centrifugation was used to isolate PBMCs, with at least 7 million per sample. Trizol reagent was used to extract total RNA from the PBMCs, yielding at least 6 micrograms per sample. Naive CD45RAhigh/CD27high T cell percentages were measured by flow cytometry on a PBMC aliquot from every donor.

Sequencing was carried out using blood. In this chain, TRBV6-5 is recombined with TRBJ1-1; 9 bases in the junction line up with TRBD1. The clonotype comes from a woman younger than 30 in good health. For the CDR3, the sequence is CASSYRRTGDTEAFF. The bases are TGTGCCAGCAGTTACCGGCGGACAGGGGACACTGAAGCTTTCTTT.